This is a list of T cell receptor beta chains from one sample in a study of post-analysis software for immune sequencing data. One entry per CDR3 protein results from TCRdb running MiXCR on the PCR reads. The data show 750,000 to 950,000 distinct CDR3 sequences, roughly 50% seen once. The sequenced sample was blood. These receptors all come from a girl aged 5-17 years with multiple sclerosis. The CDR3 runs from the conserved cysteine through the conserved F or W. A D gene is named only where the DNA matches it firmly. Clone size is given for some rows only: seen once, a few or many times, or a class if the clone is expanded.

TRBJ1-1 . . TRBV4-1 TGCGCCAGCAGCCAACACCCTGGGGAAATGAACACTGAAGCTTTCTTT CASSQHPGEMNTEAFF
TRBJ2-1 . TRBD2 TRBV29-1 TGCAGCGCGACTAGCGGGGGCTACAATGAGCAGTTCTTC CSATSGGYNEQFF
TRBJ2-1 . . TRBV10-1 TGCGCCAGCAGTGAGACTAGCCGTGGGGAGTTCTTC CASSETSRGEFF
TRBJ2-1 few . TRBV9 TGTGCCAGCAGCGTACGAATGGAGGGCTCCTACAATGAGCAGTTCTTC CASSVRMEGSYNEQFF
TRBJ1-2 few . TRBV7-2 TGTGCCAGCAGCTTAGCCAGACTCTATGGCTACACCTTC CASSLARLYGYTF
TRBJ1-1 . . TRBV7-2 TGTGCCAGCAGCCTTAAGGTTCAGGGCACTGAAGCTTTCTTT CASSLKVQGTEAFF
TRBJ1-1 few . TRBV7-6 TGTGCCAGCAGCTTAGCGGGTGGGGGGGAGACTGAAGCTTTCTTT CASSLAGGGETEAFF
TRBJ1-1 . TRBD1 TRBV29-1 TGCAGCGTCCAAACAAGAGGACAGGGAGCTACTGAAGCTTTCTTT CSVQTRGQGATEAFF
TRBJ2-7 . . TRBV4-1 TGCGCCAGCAGCAAGGAGAGATGGGGCCACTACGAGCAGTACTTC CASSKERWGHYEQYF
TRBJ2-7 . . TRBV9 TGTGCCAGCAGCCCCTTCGTTGGCTACGAGCAGTACTTC CASSPFVGYEQYF
TRBJ2-4 few . TRBV5-1 TGCGCCAGCAGCCCCAGCGGGTCGGGGAACATTCAGTACTTC CASSPSGSGNIQYF
TRBJ2-4 few . TRBV5-1 TGCGCCAGCAGCTTGGCTCTCAGACCTGAGGACATTCAGTACTTC CASSLALRPEDIQYF
TRBJ2-3 . TRBD2 TRBV10-1 TGCGCCAGCAGCCACTCGGCGGGGAGGGCCGGTTCAGATACGCAGTATTTT CASSHSAGRAGSDTQYF
TRBJ1-2 . TRBD1 TRBV5-1 TGCGCCAGCAGGGCAGGGGGCGAGGGATATGGCTACACCTTC CASRAGGEGYGYTF
TRBJ2-3 . TRBD2 TRBV7-8 TGTGCCAGCACCTCGGCGGGGGGGTTCACAGATACGCAGTATTTT CASTSAGGFTDTQYF
TRBJ2-7 . . TRBV14 TGTGCCAGCAGCCCCCTACTTAGCTACGAGCAGTACTTC CASSPLLSYEQYF
TRBJ2-3 few TRBD2 TRBV7-2 TGTGCCAGCAGCAACCGACTAGCGGGGGGGCTCGACACAGATACGCAGTATTTT CASSNRLAGGLDTDTQYF
TRBJ2-1 few TRBD2 TRBV7-3 TGTGCCAGCAGCTTAATCCCAGCGGGAGTACGCGGTAATGAGCAGTTCTTC CASSLIPAGVRGNEQFF
TRBJ2-1 . TRBD2 TRBV29-1 TGCAGCGTGGGACGACTTAGCGGGAGGGCCGGCAATGAGCAGTTCTTC CSVGRLSGRAGNEQFF
TRBJ2-1 . . TRBV20-1 TGCAGTGCTAGCGGCAGCGGAACCTACAATGAGCAGTTCTTC CSASGSGTYNEQFF
TRBJ2-3 . TRBD1 TRBV5-1 TGCGCCAGCAGACCGGGACAGGGGTCGGATACGCAGTATTTT CASRPGQGSDTQYF
TRBJ1-4 few TRBD1 TRBV7-2 TGTGCCAGCAGCAAACAGGGGGCTAGTGAAAAACTGTTTTTT CASSKQGASEKLFF
TRBJ2-7 . TRBD2 TRBV5-4 TGTGCCAGCAGCTTGGGAGCGGGAGGGCGGTACGAGCAGTACTTC CASSLGAGGRYEQYF
TRBJ2-1 . TRBD1 TRBV6-1 TGTGCCAGCATTCCGGGACAGCAGTACAATGAGCAGTTCTTC CASIPGQQYNEQFF
TRBJ1-1 once . TRBV5-1 TGCGCCAGCAGCTTGGTGGACAGTTTGAACACTGAAGCTTTCTTT CASSLVDSLNTEAFF
TRBJ2-3 . TRBD2 TRBV29-1 TGCAGCGGAGCTAGCGGGTGGGGGACAGATACGCAGTATTTT CSGASGWGTDTQYF
TRBJ2-1 . . TRBV7-9 TGTGCCAGCAGCGCAGCCGGGCCTGCCTACAATGAGCAGTTCTTC CASSAAGPAYNEQFF
TRBJ1-2 few . TRBV29-1 TGCAGCGTTCGAGGGCAGCCCTATGGCTACACCTTC CSVRGQPYGYTF
TRBJ2-7 . TRBD2 TRBV20-1 TGCAGTTTCCGAGGAGCGGGAGTCCGCGAAGTTTCCTACGAGCAGTACTTC CSFRGAGVREVSYEQYF
TRBJ2-7 once . TRBV13 TGTGCCAGCAGCTCCATCAACTACGAGCAGTACTTC CASSSINYEQYF
TRBJ2-7 few . TRBV15 TGTGCCACCAGCAGAGATTGGGGGGATGGCGGGCGACCCTACGAGCAGTACTTC CATSRDWGDGGRPYEQYF
TRBJ1-2 . . TRBV7-6 TGTGCCGGCAGCTTAGTATTTGGGGACAAAAATGGCTACACCTTC CAGSLVFGDKNGYTF
TRBJ2-1 once TRBD2 TRBV20-1 TGCAGTGCATCGGGACTACCTCCCTACAATGAGCAGTTCTTC CSASGLPPYNEQFF
TRBJ1-1 few . TRBV29-1 TGCAGCGTTGAAATGGGAGTCGGACCGCGTTGGGGAGCTTTCTTT CSVEMGVGPRWGAFF
TRBJ2-5 . TRBD1 TRBV29-1 TGCAGCGTCGGACAGGTGGGGAAGCAGTACTTC CSVGQVGKQYF